The subject of this entry is one TCR beta chain. Its antigen remains unknown. The sample belongs to a study of vaccination effects on CD4 cells after COVID-19. Before sequencing took place, the ViraFEST assay used viral peptide pools to expand antigen-specific CD4+ T cells. Researchers isolated CD4+ T cells once approximately eleven days of culture had elapsed. None of these healthy vaccinees had been infected with SARS-CoV-2 before vaccination. With approximately 11 ug/ml peptides and about 9.7 IU/ml IL-2, 2 million or so PBMC per well were cultured. The method was immunoSEQ multiplex PCR; TCRdb's version includes in-frame clones alone and lacks a portion of them. The repertoire has about 60,000 clones, more than 80% of them found once; the top ten carry about 2.7%. Study-level points and caveats: At late timepoints after vaccination, vaccine- and infection-induced clones shrank markedly. Few convalescent patients were studied, and early post-infection samples were lacking.

Per the germline V gene, CDR1 is SGHTA and CDR2 is FQGTGA. The V and J ends lost 4 bases and 5 bases, in that order; junction bases with no gene match: 18. The CDR3 sequence is 18 residues long. The source is a human donor who received a COVID-19 vaccine. The sequencing here drew on CD4+ T cells from PBMCs cultured with HCoV-229E spike peptides, taken before COVID-19 vaccination. The rearrangement links TRBV7-3 to TRBJ2-5, with 8 bases fitting TRBD1. In DNA form, the CDR3 reads TGTGCCAGCAGCTCCCCCCCTCCTCGGACAGGGTTCAGGGAGACCCAGTACTTC. Amino acids: CASSSPPPRTGFRETQYF.